Presented here are 32 T cell receptor beta chains from one specimen sequenced in a study of blood T cell repertoires in COVID-19. Using immunoSEQ multiplex PCR, the repertoire was profiled, and TCRdb retains in-frame clones only, with some absent. In the table there are a few hundred thousand clones, around 90% of which are singletons. Sequencing was done on a sample of peripheral blood. Receptors were obtained from a woman in her forties who had recovered from COVID-19.

The chain combines TRBV30 with TRBJ1-2; maybe TRBD1 (5 bases). Trimming left V 4 bases short and J 0 bases short, with 9 bases between. CDR3 length: 13 residues. CDR1 GTSNPN and CDR2 SVGIG come from the germline V gene (reference sequence). The CDR3 DNA reads as TGTGCCTGGACACAGGAGTCTAACTATGGCTACACCTTC. Translation gives CAWTQESNYGYTF.

This clone was recorded a few times. The CDR3 reads CASSLGRGYSNQPQHF. CDR3 nucleotide sequence: TGTGCCAGCAGCTTAGGCAGGGGCTATAGCAATCAGCCCCAGCATTTT. This chain joins TRBV7-9 and TRBJ1-5; D possibly corresponds to TRBD1 (6 bases). V lost 1 base to trimming and J lost 0 bases, with 10 bases between them. The CDR3 extends over 16 amino acids. The germline V gene encodes CDR1 SEHNR and CDR2 FQNEAQ (reference sequence).

CDR3 nucleotide sequence: TGTGCCAGCAGCCCGGACAGGGGCGAGCAGTACGTC. Protein sequence: CASSPDRGEQYV. This chain joins TRBV6-6 and TRBJ2-7; TRBD1 matches 9 bases. The CDR3 loop spans 12 amino acids. J lost 6 bases, V lost 6 bases, and 3 bases had no gene match. Germline V gene sequence: CDR1 MNHNY, CDR2 SVGAGI (reference sequence).

The chain is built from TRBV5-5 and TRBJ2-1; the D is unclear. V lost 4 bases and J 12 bases, leaving 11 bases between the germline ends. This CDR3 region has 11 residues. Germline loops: CDR1 SGHKS, CDR2 YYEKEE (reference sequence). CDR3 amino acids: CASSPSLRQFF. As DNA, the CDR3 is TGTGCCAGCAGCCCCTCCTTGCGGCAGTTCTTC.

This sequence joins TRBV5-4 and TRBJ1-5; no firm D call. This CDR3 comprises 14 residues. V gave up 4 bases and J gave up 6 bases, with 14 bases separating them. Germline V gives CDR1 SGHNT, CDR2 YYREEE (reference sequence). The CDR3 loop is CASSGPGEGQPQHF. For the CDR3, the DNA is TGTGCCAGCAGCGGGCCTGGGGAGGGTCAGCCCCAGCATTTT.

The chain links TRBV7-9 to TRBJ2-7; TRBD1 is a possible D gene (6 bases). CDR1 and CDR2 from the germline V gene are SEHNR and FQNEAQ (reference sequence). The V end lost 5 bases, the J end lost 9 bases, and 26 bases lay between the germline ends. CDR3 length equals 16 residues. DNA of the CDR3: TGTGCCAGCAGCCCCCGGACAGCCCAGGCTACGAGTGTGCAGTACTTC. Protein sequence: CASSPRTAQATSVQYF. Drawing the rest from reference TRBV7-9 and TRBJ2-7, the complete variable domain is DTGVSQNPRHKITKRGQNVTFRCDPISEHNRLYWYRQTLGQGPEFLTYFQNEAQLEKSRLLSDRFSAERPKGSFSTLEIQRTEQGDSAMYLCASSPRTAQATSVQYFGPGTRLTVT.

V is TRBV7-2 and J is TRBJ1-6; TRBD1 is a possible D gene (6 bases). The CDR3 is made up of 16 amino acids. CDR1 is SGHTA, CDR2 FQGNSA, per germline. V lost 5 bases and J 7 bases, leaving 18 bases between the germline ends. CDR3 nucleotide sequence: TGTGCCAGCAGCCCCTCTCGGGGGGCGCGGAATTCACCCCTCCACTTT. Encoded protein: CASSPSRGARNSPLHF.

The rearrangement links TRBV7-2 to TRBJ1-4, with D maybe TRBD1 (5 bases). This CDR3 has 14 amino acids. In germline, CDR1 is SGHTA, CDR2 FQGNSA. The V and J ends lost 5 bases and 8 bases respectively, with 15 bases between them. In DNA, the CDR3 is TGTGCCAGCAGCGCAGGGCCGGGAGGGGAAAAACTGTTTTTT. Translation gives CASSAGPGGEKLFF.

V is TRBV5-1 and J is TRBJ2-3, with 15 bases lining up with TRBD2. CDR1 SGHRS and CDR2 YFSETQ come from the germline V gene. The ends lost 6 bases at V and 4 bases at J; junction bases unmatched: 3. There are 15 residues in the CDR3. The DNA of the CDR3 is TGCGCCAGCACCCGGACTAGCGGGGGGGCAGATACGCAGTATTTT. This sequence encodes CASTRTSGGADTQYF.

The CDR3 spells CASSAGPQETQYF. The CDR3 region has the DNA TGTGCCAGCTCGGCGGGACCCCAAGAGACCCAGTACTTC. The chain carries TRBV18 and TRBJ2-5, with a possible D match to TRBD2 (6 bases). CDR1 is KGHSH, CDR2 LQKENI, per germline. The CDR3 length is 13 residues. V was clipped by 6 bases and J by 1 base, with 9 bases between them.

V is TRBV11-2 and J is TRBJ2-3; 8 bases agree with TRBD2. CDR3 size: 14 residues. V was pared by 0 bases and J by 5 bases, with 1 base of the junction left unmatched. Germline lookup yields CDR1 SGHAT and CDR2 FQNNGV. The CDR3 loop reads CASSLDRGGDTQYF. CDR3 coding DNA: TGTGCCAGCAGCTTAGATCGGGGGGGAGATACGCAGTATTTT.

The rearrangement links TRBV18 to TRBJ1-2; D gene uncertain. The CDR3 is made up of 17 amino acids. From germline, CDR1 is KGHSH and CDR2 LQKENI. V was trimmed by 1 base and J by 3 bases, leaving 18 bases between them. CDR3 nucleotides: TGTGCCAGCTCACCACTCCCCCGGGCTGACGGGGACTATGGCTACACCTTC. Amino acids: CASSPLPRADGDYGYTF.

This clone was picked up one time. The chain carries TRBV5-1 and TRBJ2-7; 10 bases line up with TRBD1. The CDR3 spans 14 residues. J gave up 4 bases and V 4 bases, and 5 bases lay outside the gene matches. CDR1 and CDR2 from the germline V gene are SGHRS and YFSETQ. In DNA, the CDR3 is TGCGCCAGCAGCGAACGGGACAGGGGTTACGAGCAGTACTTC. This encodes CASSERDRGYEQYF.

The chain carries TRBV4-1 and TRBJ1-4; D perhaps matches TRBD1 (6 bases). The ends were cut back, 0 bases at V and 14 bases at J, with 16 bases in the middle. The CDR3 runs to 14 residues. The germline CDR1 and CDR2 sequences are MGHRA and YSYEKL. CDR3 nucleotides: TGCGCCAGCAGCCAAGACGGCGCGGGGGCAGGGCTGTTTTTT. As protein: CASSQDGAGAGLFF.

The V call is TRBV7-9, the J call TRBJ2-2, with 14 bases aligning to TRBD2. V lost 2 bases, J lost 5 bases, and 7 bases stayed unmatched. The CDR3 runs to 18 residues. The germline CDR1 and CDR2 sequences are SEHNR and FQNEAQ (reference sequence). The CDR3 DNA sequence: TGTGCCAGCAGCTTACGACTAGCGGGAGGGCTTGGTACCGGGGAGCTGTTTTTT. Translating it yields CASSLRLAGGLGTGELFF. Combining the CDR3 with reference TRBV7-9 and TRBJ2-2 gives the whole variable domain DTGVSQNPRHKITKRGQNVTFRCDPISEHNRLYWYRQTLGQGPEFLTYFQNEAQLEKSRLLSDRFSAERPKGSFSTLEIQRTEQGDSAMYLCASSLRLAGGLGTGELFFGEGSRLTVL.

This clone was found once. The rearrangement joins TRBV29-1 to TRBJ1-1; a weak D match, TRBD1 (5 bases). There are 14 residues in the CDR3. V was cut by 4 bases and J by 1 base, with 13 bases left in between. Germline V gene lookup returns CDR1 SQVTM and CDR2 ANQGSEA. The CDR3 DNA reads as TGCAGCGTTGCGGGGGGGGGTGAGAACACTGAAGCTTTCTTT. Its protein is CSVAGGGENTEAFF.

The chain combines TRBV2 with TRBJ2-7, with a possible D match to TRBD2 (6 bases). In germline, CDR1 is SNHLY, CDR2 FYNNEI. The CDR3 has 16 residues. V was clipped by 4 bases and J by 2 bases, with 18 bases between them. Written as DNA, the CDR3 is TGTGCCAGCAGTGCCAGGGCCGGACTAAGGCCCTACGAGCAGTACTTC. Translation: CASSARAGLRPYEQYF.

This clone was counted only a few times. V is TRBV9 and J is TRBJ2-5; TRBD1 might be the D (6 bases). This CDR3 has 15 residues. Germline values: CDR1 SGDLS, CDR2 YYNGEE. Deletions cut 0 bases from V and 7 bases from J, with 16 bases between. This CDR3 reads CASSVAGDGGGTQYF. CDR3 DNA: TGTGCCAGCAGCGTAGCAGGGGATGGTGGGGGGACCCAGTACTTC.

The V gene is TRBV20-1, the J gene TRBJ1-2, with D perhaps TRBD1 (6 bases). Trimming pared 3 bases from V and 13 bases from J, leaving 18 bases between. The CDR3 runs to 12 residues. Germline-derived CDR1 and CDR2 are DFQATT and SNEGSKA (reference sequence). This CDR3 is CSASTPRGGATF. CDR3 bases: TGCAGTGCTAGTACCCCCCGGGGGGGGGCCACCTTC.

The V call is TRBV30, the J call TRBJ2-1, with unresolved D. CDR3 length: 12 amino acids. Trimming left V 2 bases short and J 7 bases short, with 9 bases between. CDR1 is GTSNPN, CDR2 SVGIG, per germline (reference sequence). The CDR3 coding sequence is TGTGCCTGGAGTAACCTAGTGAATGAGCAGTTCTTC. This encodes CAWSNLVNEQFF.

The gene calls are TRBV11-2 and TRBJ2-3, with a tentative D call TRBD2 (5 bases). The CDR3 runs 15 residues. With 8 bases removed from V and 1 base from J, the gap between germline ends came to 16 bases. Germline values: CDR1 SGHAT, CDR2 FQNNGV. CDR3 in DNA: TGTGCCAGCCCCCCCCGTGGTAGCGGCACAGATACGCAGTATTTT. Its protein product is CASPPRGSGTDTQYF.

V gene TRBV9 combines with J gene TRBJ1-6, with a possible D match to TRBD1 (5 bases). This CDR3 region has 15 residues. V was shortened by 3 bases and J by 6 bases, with 13 bases between the two germline ends. Germline V gene lookup returns CDR1 SGDLS and CDR2 YYNGEE. The CDR3 nucleotides are TGTGCCAGCAGCGCGCCGGGGGGTGGTAATTCACCCCTCCACTTT. This translates into CASSAPGGGNSPLHF.

The V and J genes are TRBV10-3 and TRBJ1-5; unclear D gene. Trimming cost V 1 base and J 2 bases, with 12 bases left between them. Germline V gene sequence: CDR1 ENHRY, CDR2 SYGVKD. This CDR3 spans 16 amino acids. CDR3 protein: CAISELSPRGNQPQHF. The CDR3 DNA sequence: TGTGCCATCAGTGAGTTGTCGCCACGGGGCAATCAGCCCCAGCATTTT.

About this clone itself: This sample also contains other DNA sequences that code for the same CDR3. This chain links TRBV30 with TRBJ1-5; TRBD1 agrees at 8 bases. The CDR3 has 15 residues. Germline CDR1 GTSNPN, CDR2 SVGIG (reference sequence). V was clipped by 3 bases and J by 2 bases; unmatched bases: 6. Here the CDR3 DNA reads TGTGCCTGGAGAGGACAGGGTCCTGGCAATCAGCCCCAGCATTTT. This translates into CAWRGQGPGNQPQHF.

The rearrangement joins TRBV27 to TRBJ2-1; 8 bases map to TRBD2. The V segment lost 3 bases and the J segment 13 bases; nucleotides outside the gene matches: 11. In germline, CDR1 is MNHEY, CDR2 SMNVEV (reference sequence). CDR3 length: 14 amino acids. In DNA, the CDR3 is TGTGCCAGCAGTTTCGTCGGACCCGGGGGGGCCCAGTTCTTC. Translation: CASSFVGPGGAQFF.

V is TRBV27 and J is TRBJ2-5, with D tentatively TRBD2 (6 bases). Germline V gene sequence: CDR1 MNHEY, CDR2 SMNVEV (reference sequence). CDR3 size: 16 residues. V was pared by 4 bases and J by 5 bases, with 20 bases between. This chain's CDR3 is CASSYLSGPGVETQYF. In DNA, the CDR3 is TGTGCCAGCAGTTACCTCTCCGGTCCGGGGGTCGAGACCCAGTACTTC.

The chain is built from TRBV14 and TRBJ2-1; TRBD2 aligns across 10 bases. Unmatched junction bases numbered 6, after V lost 3 bases and J lost 1 base. The CDR3 length is 17 residues. The V gene's germline CDR1 is SGHDN and CDR2 FVKESK. Written as DNA, the CDR3 is TGTGCCAGCAGCCACGCCAGCGGGAGGGGATCCTACAATGAGCAGTTCTTC. Its protein product is CASSHASGRGSYNEQFF.

The sample holds one count of this clone. The genes are TRBV7-3 and TRBJ2-7; perhaps TRBD2 as D (6 bases). V was trimmed by 4 bases and J by 2 bases, leaving 15 bases between them. This CDR3 spans 15 amino acids. Germline lookup yields CDR1 SGHTA and CDR2 FQGTGA. The CDR3 loop reads CASSYRGTGPYEQYF. CDR3 DNA: TGTGCCAGCAGCTACCGGGGGACCGGACCCTACGAGCAGTACTTC.

The CDR3 reads CSARQVANTGELFF. CDR3 DNA sequence: TGCAGCGCCCGACAGGTGGCGAACACCGGGGAGCTGTTTTTT. V gene TRBV29-1 combines with J gene TRBJ2-2, with D tentatively TRBD1 (6 bases). V lost 7 bases, J lost 0 bases, and 12 bases lay in between. The length of the CDR3 is 14 residues. Germline CDR1 and CDR2: SQVTM and ANQGSEA.

The rearrangement links TRBV30 to TRBJ1-5, with D possibly TRBD1 on 6 matching bases. Germline V gene data show CDR1 as GTSNPN and CDR2 as SVGIG (reference sequence). Trimming took 1 base from V and 7 from J, leaving 11 bases between them. The CDR3 runs to 13 residues. The CDR3 loop is CAWSGGGPQPQHF. The CDR3 DNA is TGTGCCTGGAGTGGGGGGGGCCCCCAGCCCCAGCATTTT. Full variable domain (remainder filled in from reference TRBV30 and TRBJ1-5): SQTIHQWPATLVQPVGSPLSLECTVEGTSNPNLYWYRQAAGRGLQLLFYSVGIGQISSEVPQNLSASRPQDRQFILSSKKLLLSDSGFYLCAWSGGGPQPQHFGDGTRLSIL.

This chain uses TRBV5-1 with TRBJ2-3; no firm D call. Germline V gene data show CDR1 as SGHRS and CDR2 as YFSETQ. The CDR3 covers 18 residues. The V end was cut by 0 bases, the J end by 2 bases, with 19 bases between. CDR3 in amino acids: CASSLGFEPPGPTDTQYF. CDR3 DNA: TGCGCCAGCAGCTTGGGTTTTGAACCCCCTGGGCCCACAGATACGCAGTATTTT.

This sequence joins TRBV6-2 or TRBV6-3 and TRBJ1-5; weak D call: TRBD1 (6 bases). Germline loops: CDR1 MNHEY, CDR2 SVGEGT. The V end was cut by 2 bases, the J end by 0 bases, with 8 bases between. The length of the CDR3 is 15 residues. The CDR3 nucleotides are TGTGCCAGCAGTTACGGGGGCAGTAGCAATCAGCCCCAGCATTTT. Translating gives CASSYGGSSNQPQHF.